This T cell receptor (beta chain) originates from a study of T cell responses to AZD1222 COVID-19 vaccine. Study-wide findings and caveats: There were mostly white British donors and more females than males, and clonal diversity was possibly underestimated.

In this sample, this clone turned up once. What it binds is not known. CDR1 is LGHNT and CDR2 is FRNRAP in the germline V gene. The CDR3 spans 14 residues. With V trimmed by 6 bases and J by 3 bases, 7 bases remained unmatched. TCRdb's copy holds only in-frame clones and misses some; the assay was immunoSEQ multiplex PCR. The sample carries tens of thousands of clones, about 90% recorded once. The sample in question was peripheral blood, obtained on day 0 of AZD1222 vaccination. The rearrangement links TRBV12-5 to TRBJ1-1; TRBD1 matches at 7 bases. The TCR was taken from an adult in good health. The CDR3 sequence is CASGLGTAYTEAFF. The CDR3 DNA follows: TGTGCTAGTGGCCTCGGGACAGCTTACACTGAAGCTTTCTTT.